The 19 T cell receptor beta chains presented below share a single source sample, sequenced in a study of OX40 agonist ivuxolimab in advanced cancers. Measured with immunoSEQ multiplex PCR; TCRdb has only the in-frame clones, and not every one. The sample records some 65,000 clones, approximately 86% being singletons. The material sequenced was CD4+ or CD8+ T cells sorted from blood, taken in a trial of the OX40 agonist ivuxolimab. Receptors originate from an adult with an advanced solid tumor such as melanoma, head and neck, liver or kidney cancer.

V gene TRBV28 combines with J gene TRBJ1-4, with D perhaps TRBD1 (5 bases). V gave up 5 bases and J gave up 3 bases, with 13 bases separating them. The germline V gene has CDR1 MDHEN and CDR2 SYDVKM. The CDR3 extends over 15 amino acids. This CDR3 is CASSPIGTANEKLFF. DNA for the CDR3: TGTGCCAGCAGTCCAATCGGGACGGCTAATGAAAAACTGTTTTTT.

This chain links TRBV14 with TRBJ2-5; D gene uncertain. V lost 4 bases and J lost 4, with 10 bases in between. Germline-derived CDR1 and CDR2 are SGHDN and FVKESK. The CDR3 is 13 residues long. The CDR3 bases are TGTGCCAGCAGCCGGAACAGTATAGAGACCCAGTACTTC. This encodes CASSRNSIETQYF.

This rearrangement joins TRBV28 to TRBJ2-2; 10 bases are shared with TRBD1. Germline V gene lookup returns CDR1 MDHEN and CDR2 SYDVKM. The CDR3 loop spans 17 amino acids. V shed 4 bases, J shed 4 bases, and the junction held 9 bases outside the gene matches. The CDR3 bases are TGTGCCAGCAGTTCCTGGGGACAGGGGAAAAGCACCGGGGAGCTGTTTTTT. This translates into CASSSWGQGKSTGELFF.

V is TRBV28 and J is TRBJ2-2; 11 nucleotides match TRBD1. J was trimmed by 7 bases and V by 5 bases; bases with no gene match: 9. Germline assignment: CDR1 MDHEN and CDR2 SYDVKM. The CDR3 has 16 residues. As DNA, the CDR3 is TGTGCCAGCAGTCTCCAGGACAGGGGGCCAAGCGGGGAGCTGTTTTTT. Translation gives CASSLQDRGPSGELFF.

The chain recombines TRBV7-3 with TRBJ2-7; D is uncertain. Trimming shortened V by 5 bases and J by 5 bases, and 13 bases separated the two germline ends. The CDR3 runs to 13 residues. Germline loops: CDR1 SGHTA, CDR2 FQGTGA. CDR3 bases: TGTGCCAGCAGCCCTTATGGGGTTGACGAGCAGTACTTC. It specifies CASSPYGVDEQYF.

The J gene is TRBJ1-3, the V gene TRBV15; D is undetermined. Germline V lookup: CDR1 LNHNV, CDR2 YYDKDF (reference sequence). The CDR3 consists of 15 residues. Trimming removed 2 bases at V and 1 base at J, with 9 bases between. CDR3 DNA: TGTGCCACCAGCAGACCCGGCAAGTCTGGAAACACCATATATTTT. Translating it yields CATSRPGKSGNTIYF.

This clone was detected a few times. The chain carries TRBV28 and TRBJ2-3, with 7 bases aligning to TRBD2. The CDR3 extends over 15 amino acids. V lost 10 bases, J lost 4 bases, and 14 bases stayed unmatched. Germline-derived CDR1 and CDR2 are MDHEN and SYDVKM. The CDR3 bases are TGTGCCACCCTATGGAGGGCGGGAGCCGCAGATACGCAGTATTTT. Translating it yields CATLWRAGAADTQYF.

This sequence joins TRBV4-3 and TRBJ2-2; maybe TRBD2 (5 bases). The CDR3 runs to 15 residues. V lost 3 bases and J 1 base, leaving 9 bases between the germline ends. Germline V CDR1 and CDR2: LGHNA, YSLEER. The CDR3 loop reads CASSQRVGNTGELFF. The CDR3 coding sequence is TGCGCCAGCAGCCAGAGGGTTGGGAACACCGGGGAGCTGTTTTTT.

This chain links TRBV6-1 with TRBJ1-5; no clear D gene. Germline V gene sequence: CDR1 MNHNS, CDR2 SASEGT. V shed 7 bases and J shed 4 bases, with 14 bases lying between them. This CDR3 has 14 amino acids. The CDR3, as DNA: TGTGCCAGCATCTCGGCCCTTCGTAATCAGCCCCAGCATTTT. Its translation is CASISALRNQPQHF.

The gene calls are TRBV11-2 and TRBJ1-4; D gene ambiguous. The CDR3 runs 13 residues. V was trimmed by 4 bases and J by 4 bases, leaving 7 bases between them. The V gene's germline CDR1 is SGHAT and CDR2 FQNNGV. The chain's CDR3 is CASSSAVNEKLFF. The CDR3 region has the DNA TGTGCCAGCAGCTCCGCCGTTAATGAAAAACTGTTTTTT.

The chain combines TRBV6-1 with TRBJ1-4, with a tentative D call TRBD1 (6 bases). The length of the CDR3 is 14 residues. Trimming took off 6 bases at V and 4 bases at J, with 12 bases between the two ends. CDR1 and CDR2 (germline): MNHNS, SASEGT. The CDR3 DNA reads TGTGCCAGCAGAGTTGGACAGAATAATGAAAAACTGTTTTTT. It specifies CASRVGQNNEKLFF.

The genes are TRBV5-1 and TRBJ2-1, with D perhaps assigned TRBD1 or TRBD2 (5 bases each). The ends were cut back, 2 bases at V and 5 bases at J, with 11 bases in the middle. Germline V gives CDR1 SGHRS, CDR2 YFSETQ. This CDR3 comprises 14 residues. The CDR3 DNA is TGCGCCAGCAGCTTCCGGGACCCTAACAATGAGCAGTTCTTC. Encoded protein: CASSFRDPNNEQFF.

In its sample, this clone was seen a few times. The chain is built from TRBV7-2 and TRBJ2-5; D possibly uses TRBD1 or TRBD2 (6 bases each). V was trimmed by 1 base and J by 6 bases, leaving 12 bases between them. Germline CDR1 reads SGHTA; CDR2 reads FQGNSA. This CDR3 is 14 amino acids long. CDR3: CASSLEGGMKTQYF. Here the CDR3 DNA reads TGTGCCAGCAGCTTAGAGGGGGGCATGAAGACCCAGTACTTC.

The chain combines TRBV28 with TRBJ1-4; D not certain. Trimming cost V 3 bases and J 7 bases, with 3 bases left between them. CDR3 length equals 11 residues. Germline CDR1 and CDR2: MDHEN and SYDVKM. This chain's CDR3 is CASSFGEKLFF. The CDR3 DNA follows: TGTGCCAGCAGTTTTGGTGAAAAACTGTTTTTT. The variable domain in full, with the rest retrieved from reference TRBV28 and TRBJ1-4, is DVKVTQSSRYLVKRTGEKVFLECVQDMDHENMFWYRQDPGLGLRLIYFSYDVKMKEKGDIPEGYSVSREKKERFSLILESASTNQTSMYLCASSFGEKLFFGSGTQLSVL.

V and J are TRBV20-1 and TRBJ1-2; D ambiguous. V was trimmed by 7 bases and J by 2 bases, leaving 8 bases between them. Germline CDR1 and CDR2: DFQATT and SNEGSKA (reference sequence). This CDR3 contains 11 residues. CDR3 sequence reads: CSVSDNYGYTF. The CDR3 region has the DNA TGCAGTGTCTCGGACAACTATGGCTACACCTTC.

The chain links TRBV28 to TRBJ2-7; D is possibly TRBD2 (6 bases). Germline assignment: CDR1 MDHEN and CDR2 SYDVKM. This CDR3 comprises 15 residues. The germline V and J ends were trimmed by 3 bases and 0 bases, with 12 bases remaining between them. The DNA for the CDR3 is TGTGCCAGCAGTTTGGCCTCGGAGGGCTCCTACGAGCAGTACTTC. It translates to CASSLASEGSYEQYF.

In its sample, this clone was seen once. The sample carries other DNA sequences with the same CDR3. The chain has TRBV2 and TRBJ1-5; D remains ambiguous. V was cut by 6 bases and J by 0 bases, with 12 bases left in between. The CDR3 length is 15 residues. CDR1 and CDR2 (germline): SNHLY, FYNNEI. The CDR3 reads CASSVEQPSNQPQHF. The CDR3 DNA reads TGTGCCAGCAGCGTTGAGCAACCTAGCAATCAGCCCCAGCATTTT.

The rearrangement joins TRBV30 to TRBJ1-2, with D possibly matching TRBD1 (5 bases). Germline assignment: CDR1 GTSNPN and CDR2 SVGIG (reference sequence). The CDR3 loop spans 14 amino acids. V was cut by 4 bases and J by 2 bases, with 14 bases left in between. This CDR3 is CAWTWQGRNYGYTF. Here the CDR3 DNA reads TGTGCCTGGACCTGGCAGGGACGGAACTATGGCTACACCTTC.

The V gene is TRBV5-1, the J gene TRBJ2-5; D is possibly TRBD1 (6 bases). Germline V gene sequence: CDR1 SGHRS, CDR2 YFSETQ. The V end was cut by 4 bases, the J end by 5 bases, with 24 bases between. This CDR3 spans 17 amino acids. Written as DNA, the CDR3 is TGCGCCAGCAGCCCTACCTCAGGACAGCCGGACGGGGAGACCCAGTACTTC. Protein sequence: CASSPTSGQPDGETQYF.